The sample holds a few counts of the clone carrying this T cell receptor beta chain. Its antigen remains unidentified. The sample comes from a study of Graves' ophthalmopathy and Graves' hyperthyroidism. The TCR beta CDR3 regions underwent amplification from RNA transcripts. Second-round multiplex PCR followed a first-round RT-PCR using HTBI primers. TCRdb reanalysed the multiplex PCR reads using MiXCR and keeps one entry per CDR3 protein. The profile shows 170,000 or so distinct CDR3 sequences, under 40% of them singletons. Exclusion covered patients with other autoimmune diseases or uncontrolled infections (as well as pregnancy or lactation). Clinicians diagnosed using symptoms, serum thyroxine, TRAb, thyroid ultrasound and orbital computed tomography. Someone took the PBMCs out of 10 ml of fresh peripheral blood. The CDR3 consists of 15 residues. The germline CDR1 and CDR2 sequences are MNHEY and SVGEGT. The V gene lost 7 bases and the J gene lost 5 bases, with 20 bases spanning the gap.

Study-level points and caveats: Among expanded thyroid clonotypes above 0.001 frequency, most also occurred in blood.

This clonotype was sampled from a woman aged 40 to 50 with Graves' ophthalmopathy. The sequenced sample was peripheral blood. The V and J genes are TRBV6-2 or TRBV6-3 and TRBJ1-1; a weak D match, TRBD1 (5 bases). The CDR3 protein is CASTPGLQLGTEAFF. The CDR3 bases are TGTGCCAGCACCCCGGGACTACAGTTAGGGACTGAAGCTTTCTTT.